These 21 T cell receptor beta chains originate from one sample sequenced in a study of cytomegalovirus exposure and HLA in healthy donors. Method: immunoSEQ multiplex PCR; TCRdb's copy keeps in-frame clones and lacks some. The sample shows around 70,000 clones, approximately 95% of them seen only once. Sequencing used PBMCs. Receptor source: a man in his late teens or twenties in good health and CMV-seronegative.

The chain is built from TRBV19 and TRBJ2-7, with D possibly matching TRBD1 (6 bases). Trimming stripped 8 bases from V and 0 bases from J, with 11 bases between. Germline V gene sequence: CDR1 LNHDA, CDR2 SQIVND (reference sequence). The CDR3 covers 13 residues. CDR3 sequence (DNA): TGTGCCAGTCGAAGACAGGACTCCTACGAGCAGTACTTC. It is translated as CASRRQDSYEQYF.

The rearrangement joins TRBV2 to TRBJ2-5; no reliable D call. V was shortened by 3 bases and J by 3 bases, with 14 bases between the two germline ends. The CDR3 runs 15 residues. Germline assignment: CDR1 SNHLY and CDR2 FYNNEI. CDR3 coding DNA: TGTGCCAGCAGTGAGTCTCCTAGATACGAAGAGACCCAGTACTTC. Encoded protein: CASSESPRYEETQYF.

The genes are TRBV28 and TRBJ1-5; 7 bases align to TRBD1. J gave up 3 bases and V 9 bases, and 11 bases lay outside the gene matches. Germline V gives CDR1 MDHEN, CDR2 SYDVKM. The CDR3 consists of 15 residues. The chain's CDR3 is CASDRGQNYNQPQHF. The CDR3 DNA is TGTGCCAGTGACCGGGGACAGAATTACAATCAGCCCCAGCATTTT.

This sequence joins TRBV5-4 and TRBJ2-1, with TRBD2 as a possible D gene (5 bases). CDR1 is SGHNT, CDR2 YYREEE, per germline (reference sequence). Trimming pared 4 bases from V and 0 bases from J, leaving 11 bases between. The CDR3 consists of 15 residues. CDR3 loop: CASSLDGNSYNEQFF. DNA of the CDR3: TGTGCCAGCAGCCTCGACGGGAACTCCTACAATGAGCAGTTCTTC.

The gene calls are TRBV7-9 and TRBJ1-2; tentative D call: TRBD1 (6 bases). The V end was cut by 4 bases, the J end by 7 bases, with 10 bases between. Germline values: CDR1 SEHNR, CDR2 FQNEAQ (reference sequence). The CDR3 runs to 12 residues. The CDR3 reads CASSSGQLGYTF. CDR3 nucleotides: TGTGCCAGCAGCTCAGGACAGCTTGGCTACACCTTC. Combining the CDR3 with reference TRBV7-9 and TRBJ1-2 gives the whole variable domain DTGVSQNPRHKITKRGQNVTFRCDPISEHNRLYWYRQTLGQGPEFLTYFQNEAQLEKSRLLSDRFSAERPKGSFSTLEIQRTEQGDSAMYLCASSSGQLGYTFGSGTRLTVV.

The gene calls are TRBV7-9 and TRBJ1-2; maybe TRBD1 (6 bases). The CDR3 loop spans 16 amino acids. The germline gives CDR1 SEHNR, CDR2 FQNEAQ (reference sequence). The ends were cut back, 3 bases at V and 2 bases at J, with 16 bases in the middle. The CDR3 DNA is TGTGCCAGCAGCTTCCCCGGCCTAACAGGGAACTATGGCTACACCTTC. Protein product: CASSFPGLTGNYGYTF.

V and J are TRBV19 and TRBJ2-7; 8 bases agree with TRBD2. V dropped 3 bases and J dropped 5; count of bases not matched to a gene: 9. The CDR3 extends over 15 amino acids. Germline V gives CDR1 LNHDA, CDR2 SQIVND (reference sequence). CDR3 coding DNA: TGTGCCAGTAGTATTGATATAGCCGGGAGGGACGAGCAGTACTTC. Its protein product is CASSIDIAGRDEQYF.

The V call is TRBV10-3, the J call TRBJ2-7; tentatively, D is TRBD1 (6 bases). With 2 bases removed from V and 6 bases from J, the gap between germline ends came to 17 bases. Germline CDR1 ENHRY, CDR2 SYGVKD. The CDR3 is 15 amino acids. The CDR3 sequence: CAISEMQGPSSEQYF. In DNA, the CDR3 is TGTGCCATCAGTGAGATGCAGGGGCCCTCTTCCGAGCAGTACTTC.

The chain carries TRBV10-2 and TRBJ1-5; D gene unclear. The V and J ends lost 1 base and 4 bases respectively, with 8 bases between them. CDR1 is WSHSY and CDR2 is SAAADI in the germline V gene. The CDR3 length is 14 residues. CDR3 amino acids: CASSEYRGNQPQHF. The CDR3 nucleotides are TGCGCCAGCAGTGAGTATCGCGGGAATCAGCCCCAGCATTTT.

The CDR3 is CASSELGQETQYF. The CDR3 DNA sequence: TGTGCCAGTAGTGAACTAGGCCAAGAGACCCAGTACTTC. The chain is built from TRBV19 and TRBJ2-5; D perhaps matches TRBD2 (5 bases). Trimming left V 5 bases short and J 1 base short, with 8 bases between. Germline V gene data show CDR1 as LNHDA and CDR2 as SQIVND (reference sequence). The CDR3 length is 13 residues. Using reference TRBV19 and TRBJ2-5 for the parts outside the CDR3, the full variable domain is DGGITQSPKYLFRKEGQNVTLSCEQNLNHDAMYWYRQDPGQGLRLIYYSQIVNDFQKGDIAEGYSVSREKKESFPLTVTSAQKNPTAFYLCASSELGQETQYFGPGTRLLVL.

The rearrangement links TRBV6-5 to TRBJ1-1, with a weak D call TRBD1 (5 bases). V was cut by 6 bases and J by 4 bases, with 12 bases left in between. The CDR3 has 13 amino acids. Germline V gene lookup returns CDR1 MNHEY and CDR2 SVGAGI. The CDR3, as DNA: TGTGCCAGCAGAGCAGGGCGTAGCACTGAAGCTTTCTTT. The encoded protein is CASRAGRSTEAFF.

This rearrangement joins TRBV4-3 to TRBJ1-2; D is undetermined. This CDR3 spans 14 amino acids. The germline CDR1 and CDR2 sequences are LGHNA and YSLEER. V dropped 6 bases and J dropped 4 bases, with 15 bases sitting between them. Written as DNA, the CDR3 is TGCGCCAGCAGTCGGATGAGGTCTCTCTATGGCTACACCTTC. It translates to CASSRMRSLYGYTF.

This rearrangement joins TRBV7-2 to TRBJ2-1, with TRBD2 as a possible D gene (7 bases). V was trimmed by 0 bases and J by 8 bases, leaving 11 bases between them. CDR1 is SGHTA, CDR2 FQGNSA, per germline. The length of the CDR3 is 14 residues. The CDR3 loop is CASSLAGGLDEQFF. CDR3 nucleotides: TGTGCCAGCAGCTTAGCGGGGGGGCTCGATGAGCAGTTCTTC. Full variable domain (missing parts from reference TRBV7-2 and TRBJ2-1): GAGVSQSPSNKVTEKGKDVELRCDPISGHTALYWYRQSLGQGLEFLIYFQGNSAPDKSGLPSDRFSAERTGGSVSTLTIQRTQQEDSAVYLCASSLAGGLDEQFFGPGTRLTVL.

This chain uses TRBV9 with TRBJ1-1; 10 nucleotides match TRBD1. The CDR3 has 12 amino acids. With V trimmed by 5 bases and J by 8 bases, 3 bases remained unmatched. CDR1 and CDR2 (germline): SGDLS, YYNGEE. Written as DNA, the CDR3 is TGTGCCAGCAGTGGGGGACAGGGGGAAGCTTTCTTT. This gives the protein CASSGGQGEAFF.

The V gene is TRBV6-1, the J gene TRBJ2-7; a possible D gene is TRBD2 (5 bases). The ends were cut back, 1 base at V and 4 bases at J, with 20 bases in the middle. The germline gives CDR1 MNHNS, CDR2 SASEGT. This CDR3 region has 17 residues. CDR3 in DNA: TGTGCCAGCAGTGAAGGCGGGTTCTCCTCCTCCCGGTACGAGCAGTACTTC. Protein product: CASSEGGFSSSRYEQYF.

This sequence joins TRBV28 and TRBJ2-1, with D perhaps matching TRBD2 (6 bases). Trimming took off 7 bases at V and 4 bases at J, with 11 bases between the two ends. This CDR3 region has 13 residues. Germline CDR1 MDHEN, CDR2 SYDVKM. The chain's CDR3 is CASKAGRYNEQFF. In DNA, the CDR3 is TGTGCCAGCAAGGCAGGGAGGTACAATGAGCAGTTCTTC.

This clone has only one observation. This chain connects TRBV9 to TRBJ1-1, with TRBD1 as a possible D gene (5 bases). The CDR3 contains 14 residues. Per germline, CDR1 SGDLS and CDR2 YYNGEE. V gave up 0 bases and J gave up 4 bases, with 10 bases separating them. The CDR3 sequence: CASSVDGASTEAFF. The DNA for the CDR3 is TGTGCCAGCAGCGTAGATGGGGCGAGCACTGAAGCTTTCTTT.

The chain has TRBV2 and TRBJ1-1; D possibly corresponds to TRBD1 (5 bases). Germline V CDR1 and CDR2: SNHLY, FYNNEI. V lost 2 bases and J lost 2, with 6 bases in between. The length of the CDR3 is 13 residues. CDR3 region: CASSEQGNTEAFF. The CDR3 DNA reads TGTGCCAGCAGTGAACAGGGAAACACTGAAGCTTTCTTT.

This clone was seen a single time. V is TRBV5-6 and J is TRBJ1-1; D uncertain. The CDR3 is 14 amino acids. Germline V lookup: CDR1 SGHDT, CDR2 YYEEEE. V dropped 2 bases and J dropped 3 bases, with 11 bases sitting between them. The CDR3 protein is CASSFSIGDTEAFF. The CDR3 nucleotides read TGTGCCAGCAGCTTTTCAATCGGGGACACTGAAGCTTTCTTT.

A single count supports this clone. The chain is built from TRBV10-2 and TRBJ2-5, with TRBD2 identical over 8 bases. V was clipped by 2 bases and J by 1 base; unmatched bases: 3. The CDR3 loop spans 15 amino acids. The V gene's germline CDR1 is WSHSY and CDR2 SAAADI. The CDR3: CASSEAGGSQETQYF. The CDR3 DNA follows: TGCGCCAGCAGTGAGGCGGGGGGATCCCAAGAGACCCAGTACTTC.

The chain joins TRBV28 to TRBJ2-2; TRBD1 agrees at 9 bases. CDR3 length: 14 residues. Germline trimming cut 5 bases from V and 6 bases from J; bases unmatched to any gene: 4. The germline CDR1 and CDR2 sequences are MDHEN and SYDVKM. The CDR3 DNA is TGTGCCAGCAGTCGGACAGGGGTTTCCGGGGAGCTGTTTTTT. It specifies CASSRTGVSGELFF.